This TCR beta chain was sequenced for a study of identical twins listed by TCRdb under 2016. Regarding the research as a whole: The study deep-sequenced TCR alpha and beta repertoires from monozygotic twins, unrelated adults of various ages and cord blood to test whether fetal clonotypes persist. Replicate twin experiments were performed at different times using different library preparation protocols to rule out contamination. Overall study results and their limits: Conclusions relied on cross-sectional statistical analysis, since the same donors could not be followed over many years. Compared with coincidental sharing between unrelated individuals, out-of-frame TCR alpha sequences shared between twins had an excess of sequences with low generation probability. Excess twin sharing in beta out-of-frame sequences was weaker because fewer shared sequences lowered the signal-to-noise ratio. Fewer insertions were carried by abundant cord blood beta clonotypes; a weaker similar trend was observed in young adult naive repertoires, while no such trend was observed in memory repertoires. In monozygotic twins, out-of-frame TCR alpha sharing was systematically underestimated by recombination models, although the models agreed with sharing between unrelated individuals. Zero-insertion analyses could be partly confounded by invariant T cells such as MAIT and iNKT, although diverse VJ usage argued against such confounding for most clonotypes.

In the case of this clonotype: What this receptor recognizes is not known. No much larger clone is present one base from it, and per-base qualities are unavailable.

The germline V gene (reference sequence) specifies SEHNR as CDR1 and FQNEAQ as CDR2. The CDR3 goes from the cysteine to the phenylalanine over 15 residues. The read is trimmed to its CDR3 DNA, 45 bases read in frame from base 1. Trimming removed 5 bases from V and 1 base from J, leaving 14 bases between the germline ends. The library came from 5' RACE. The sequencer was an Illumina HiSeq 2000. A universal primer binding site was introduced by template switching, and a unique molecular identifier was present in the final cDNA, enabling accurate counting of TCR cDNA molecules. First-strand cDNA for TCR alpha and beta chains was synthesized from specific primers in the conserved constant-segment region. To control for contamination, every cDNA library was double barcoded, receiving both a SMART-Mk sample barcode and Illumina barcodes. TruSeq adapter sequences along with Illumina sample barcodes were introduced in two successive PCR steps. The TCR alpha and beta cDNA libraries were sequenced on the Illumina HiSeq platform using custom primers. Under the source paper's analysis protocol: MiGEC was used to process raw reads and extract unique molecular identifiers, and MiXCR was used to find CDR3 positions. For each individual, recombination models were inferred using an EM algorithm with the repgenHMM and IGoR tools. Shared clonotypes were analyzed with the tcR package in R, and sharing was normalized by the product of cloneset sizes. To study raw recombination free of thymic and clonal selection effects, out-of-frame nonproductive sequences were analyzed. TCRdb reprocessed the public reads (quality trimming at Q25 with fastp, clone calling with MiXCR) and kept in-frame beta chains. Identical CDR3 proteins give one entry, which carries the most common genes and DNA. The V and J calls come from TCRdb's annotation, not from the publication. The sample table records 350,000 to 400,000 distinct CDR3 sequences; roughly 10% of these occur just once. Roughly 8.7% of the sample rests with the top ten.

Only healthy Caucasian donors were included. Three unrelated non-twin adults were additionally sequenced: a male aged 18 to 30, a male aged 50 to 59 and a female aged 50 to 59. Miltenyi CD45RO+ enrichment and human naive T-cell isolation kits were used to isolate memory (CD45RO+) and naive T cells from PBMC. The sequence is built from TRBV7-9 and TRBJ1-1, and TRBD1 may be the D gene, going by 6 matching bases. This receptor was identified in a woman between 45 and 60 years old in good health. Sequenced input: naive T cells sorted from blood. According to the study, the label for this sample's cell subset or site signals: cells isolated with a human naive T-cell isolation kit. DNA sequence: TGTGCCAGCAGCCAATTTAACAGGGCGAACACTGAAGCTTTCTTT. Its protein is CASSQFNRANTEAFF.